The 23 T cell receptor beta chains listed next were all sequenced from one sample in a study of T cell responses to AZD1222 COVID-19 vaccine. Clones were read by immunoSEQ multiplex PCR, and TCRdb kept only the in-frame ones, dropping some. The sample carries hundreds of thousands of clones, more than 85% recorded once. Sequencing used peripheral blood, obtained on day 0 of MenACWY control vaccination. Receptors originate from an adult in good health.

The CDR3 sequence is CASSVGVGDEQYF. The CDR3 nucleotides are TGTGCCAGCAGCGTAGGAGTTGGGGACGAGCAGTACTTC. The chain couples TRBV9 to TRBJ2-7; unclear D gene. CDR1 and CDR2 from the germline V gene are SGDLS and YYNGEE. Trimming shortened V by 0 bases and J by 5 bases, and 9 bases separated the two germline ends. The CDR3 loop spans 13 amino acids.

The genes are TRBV6-6 and TRBJ1-3; 8 nucleotides match TRBD1. The length of the CDR3 is 15 residues. Germline V CDR1 and CDR2: MNHNY, SVGAGI (reference sequence). J gave up 4 bases and V 5 bases, and 7 bases lay outside the gene matches. The CDR3 is CASSTTGTGGNTIYF. The CDR3 DNA reads as TGTGCCAGCAGTACCACCGGGACAGGAGGAAACACCATATATTTT.

This clone was counted once. The sample carries other DNA sequences with the same CDR3. J is TRBJ1-5 and V is TRBV7-8, with TRBD1 identical over 12 bases. Germline lookup yields CDR1 SGHVS and CDR2 FQNEAQ. V shed 1 base, J shed 7 bases, and the junction held 2 bases outside the gene matches. The CDR3 has 15 residues. The CDR3 coding sequence is TGTGCCAGCAGCTTAGGGGGGACAGGGGGCCAGCCCCAGCATTTT. This encodes CASSLGGTGGQPQHF.

As to this clone: This sample includes further DNA sequences coding for the same CDR3. The V call is TRBV5-1, the J call TRBJ1-4, with 9 positions matching TRBD1. Trimming at V came to 3 bases and at J to 5 bases, leaving 2 bases not matched to a gene. Germline loops: CDR1 SGHRS, CDR2 YFSETQ. The CDR3 contains 14 residues. The CDR3 DNA sequence: TGCGCCAGCAGCTCGGGACAGGGAAATGAAAAACTGTTTTTT. It codes for CASSSGQGNEKLFF.

The chain recombines TRBV12-3 or TRBV12-4 with TRBJ1-5; 8 bases match TRBD1. The CDR3 length is 13 residues. V shed 6 bases, J shed 5 bases, and the junction held 3 bases outside the gene matches. The CDR3 nucleotides read TGTGCCAGCAGGCAGACAGGGGATCAGCCCCAGCATTTT. Translated: CASRQTGDQPQHF.

The V call is TRBV5-1, the J call TRBJ1-1; possible D gene TRBD1, 6 bases. CDR3 length: 14 amino acids. Germline values: CDR1 SGHRS, CDR2 YFSETQ. V was cut by 4 bases and J by 2 bases, with 12 bases left in between. The CDR3 DNA follows: TGCGCCAGCAGCCTGGGACAAGAAAACACTGAAGCTTTCTTT. Translated, it gives CASSLGQENTEAFF.

The chain recombines TRBV6-5 with TRBJ1-2, with D unclear. Germline V gives CDR1 MNHEY, CDR2 SVGAGI. Trimming stripped 2 bases from V and 4 bases from J, with 14 bases between. The length of the CDR3 is 15 residues. CDR3 protein: CASSYEGGDFYGYTF. CDR3 bases: TGTGCCAGCAGTTACGAGGGAGGAGACTTCTATGGCTACACCTTC.

This clone was picked up one time. This chain joins TRBV5-4 and TRBJ2-5, with 8 bases fitting TRBD2. Germline V gives CDR1 SGHNT, CDR2 YYREEE (reference sequence). The CDR3 sequence is 14 residues long. Unmatched junction bases numbered 7, after V lost 4 bases and J lost 5 bases. CDR3 loop: CASSPRGGLETQYF. DNA of the CDR3: TGTGCCAGCAGCCCACGGGGGGGCCTGGAGACCCAGTACTTC.

This rearrangement joins TRBV3-1 (or the pseudogene TRBV3-2) to TRBJ1-4, with 7 nucleotides matching TRBD1. The CDR3 contains 15 residues. V gave up 2 bases and J gave up 8 bases; unmatched junction bases: 8. Germline lookup yields CDR1 LGHDT and CDR2 YNNKEL (reference sequence). For the CDR3, the DNA is TGTGCCAGCAGCCAAACCGGGACAGTTTCCGAAAAACTGTTTTTT. It encodes CASSQTGTVSEKLFF.

J is TRBJ2-2 and V is TRBV2, with TRBD1 identical over 7 bases. The V and J ends lost 2 bases and 1 base, in that order; junction bases with no gene match: 10. The CDR3 is 18 residues long. CDR1 is SNHLY, CDR2 FYNNEI, per germline. In nucleotides, the CDR3 is TGTGCCAGCAGTGAAAAACCCCCCAGGGGGTGGAACACCGGGGAGCTGTTTTTT. It translates to CASSEKPPRGWNTGELFF.

The chain is built from TRBV7-9 and TRBJ2-3, with TRBD2 matching over 10 bases. V shed 0 bases, J shed 3 bases, and the junction held 3 bases outside the gene matches. This CDR3 comprises 16 residues. CDR1 is SEHNR and CDR2 is FQNEAQ in the germline V gene (reference sequence). The CDR3 DNA reads as TGTGCCAGCAGCTTAGCGGTACTAGCGGGGACAGATACGCAGTATTTT. It encodes CASSLAVLAGTDTQYF. Based on the CDR3 plus reference TRBV7-9 and TRBJ2-3, the full variable domain is DTGVSQNPRHKITKRGQNVTFRCDPISEHNRLYWYRQTLGQGPEFLTYFQNEAQLEKSRLLSDRFSAERPKGSFSTLEIQRTEQGDSAMYLCASSLAVLAGTDTQYFGPGTRLTVL.

The chain recombines TRBV3-1 (or the pseudogene TRBV3-2) with TRBJ2-1, with TRBD2 matching 7 bases. The germline gives CDR1 LGHDT, CDR2 YNNKEL (reference sequence). J gave up 8 bases and V 0 bases, and 4 bases lay outside the gene matches. The CDR3 runs to 14 residues. The CDR3 nucleotides read TGTGCCAGCAGCCAAGATTATGCGGGGGATGAGCAGTTCTTC. Its translation is CASSQDYAGDEQFF.

This clone showed up just once. The V and J genes are TRBV7-2 and TRBJ2-2; no reliable D call. V was shortened by 1 base and J by 1 base, with 10 bases between the two germline ends. CDR3 length: 16 amino acids. CDR1 is SGHTA and CDR2 is FQGNSA in the germline V gene. CDR3 amino acids: CASSLVSVRNTGELFF. The DNA for the CDR3 is TGTGCCAGCAGCTTAGTTTCAGTTAGGAACACCGGGGAGCTGTTTTTT.

The chain recombines TRBV4-3 with TRBJ1-1; D might be TRBD1 (5 bases). V was shortened by 1 base and J by 2 bases, with 11 bases between the two germline ends. CDR1 LGHNA and CDR2 YSLEER come from the germline V gene. The CDR3 loop spans 15 amino acids. The CDR3 loop reads CASSQVGRANTEAFF. CDR3 bases: TGCGCCAGCAGCCAAGTCGGCAGGGCAAACACTGAAGCTTTCTTT.

The sample holds a few counts of this clone. The V gene is TRBV19, the J gene TRBJ2-3; D gene uncertain. V lost 2 bases, J lost 6 bases, and 6 bases lay in between. This CDR3 contains 12 residues. In germline, CDR1 is LNHDA, CDR2 SQIVND (reference sequence). CDR3 loop: CASSIYGDTQYF. CDR3 sequence (DNA): TGTGCCAGTAGTATATATGGGGATACGCAGTATTTT. Supplemented by reference TRBV19 and TRBJ2-3, the full variable domain reads DGGITQSPKYLFRKEGQNVTLSCEQNLNHDAMYWYRQDPGQGLRLIYYSQIVNDFQKGDIAEGYSVSREKKESFPLTVTSAQKNPTAFYLCASSIYGDTQYFGPGTRLTVL.

The rearrangement links TRBV7-8 to TRBJ1-5; a weak D match, TRBD1 (6 bases). Trimming took off 4 bases at V and 3 bases at J, with 10 bases between the two ends. CDR3 size: 14 residues. Looked up from germline, CDR1 is SGHVS and CDR2 is FQNEAQ. The CDR3 is CASSSGQPNQPQHF. The CDR3 DNA follows: TGTGCCAGCAGCTCCGGACAGCCCAATCAGCCCCAGCATTTT. Together with reference TRBV7-8 and TRBJ1-5, the CDR3 gives the full variable domain: GAGVSQSPRYKVAKRGQDVALRCDPISGHVSLFWYQQALGQGPEFLTYFQNEAQLDKSGLPSDRFFAERPEGSVSTLKIQRTQQEDSAVYLCASSSGQPNQPQHFGDGTRLSIL.

This clone was seen once. The chain combines TRBV7-2 with TRBJ1-5, with D tentatively TRBD1 (5 bases). The V gene lost 5 bases and the J gene lost 8 bases, with 13 bases spanning the gap. The germline V gene encodes CDR1 SGHTA and CDR2 FQGNSA. This CDR3 contains 13 residues. CDR3 sequence reads: CASSPGVREPQHF. The CDR3 nucleotides are TGTGCCAGCAGCCCGGGGGTTCGGGAGCCCCAGCATTTT.

The chain has TRBV6-5 and TRBJ1-2, with 9 bases aligning to TRBD1. With 5 bases clipped from V and 4 bases from J, the junction kept 8 bases outside the gene matches. Germline V gene data show CDR1 as MNHEY and CDR2 as SVGAGI. The length of the CDR3 is 15 residues. The CDR3: CASSRGQGSSYGYTF. The CDR3 DNA is TGTGCCAGCAGTCGGGGACAGGGTTCTAGCTATGGCTACACCTTC.

The rearrangement uses TRBV5-1 and TRBJ1-2; D gene uncertain. The V gene lost 4 bases and the J gene lost 3 bases, with 7 bases spanning the gap. The CDR3 loop spans 12 amino acids. CDR1 SGHRS and CDR2 YFSETQ come from the germline V gene. This CDR3 is CASSLEDYGYTF. CDR3 nucleotide sequence: TGCGCCAGCAGCCTAGAAGACTATGGCTACACCTTC.

The chain joins TRBV29-1 to TRBJ2-6; 8 positions agree with TRBD1. The germline CDR1 and CDR2 sequences are SQVTM and ANQGSEA. The CDR3 has 15 amino acids. V shed 3 bases, J shed 2 bases, and the junction held 3 bases outside the gene matches. The CDR3 DNA is TGCAGCGTTGAGGCGACAGGGGCTGGGGCCAACGTCCTGACTTTC. Protein sequence: CSVEATGAGANVLTF. Combining the CDR3 with reference TRBV29-1 and TRBJ2-6 gives the whole variable domain SAVISQKPSRDICQRGTSLTIQCQVDSQVTMMFWYRQQPGQSLTLIATANQGSEATYESGFVIDKFPISRPNLTFSTLTVSNMSPEDSSIYLCSVEATGAGANVLTFGAGSRLTVL.

V and J are TRBV3-1 (or the pseudogene TRBV3-2) and TRBJ1-6; weak D call: TRBD1 (5 bases). The CDR3 extends over 14 amino acids. Germline V gene data show CDR1 as LGHDT and CDR2 as YNNKEL (reference sequence). With 4 bases removed from V and 6 bases from J, the gap between germline ends came to 10 bases. CDR3 nucleotide sequence: TGTGCCAGCAGCCCGGGGGGGAGTAATTCACCCCTCCACTTT. Translating it yields CASSPGGSNSPLHF.

This clone appeared once. V is TRBV18 and J is TRBJ1-1; no clear D gene. The CDR3 has 16 amino acids. V was cut by 8 bases and J by 0 bases, with 19 bases left in between. Germline V gene lookup returns CDR1 KGHSH and CDR2 LQKENI. This CDR3 reads CASQTAAPGMNTEAFF. The DNA for the CDR3 is TGTGCCAGCCAAACAGCGGCCCCCGGGATGAACACTGAAGCTTTCTTT.

The chain has TRBV5-1 and TRBJ2-1; 11 bases line up with TRBD1. V was clipped by 7 bases and J by 3 bases; unmatched bases: 6. The CDR3 spans 15 residues. Per the germline V gene, CDR1 is SGHRS and CDR2 is YFSETQ. In DNA, the CDR3 is TGCGCCAGCCTATCCGGGACAGGGGGCTACAATGAGCAGTTCTTC. It translates to CASLSGTGGYNEQFF.